The entry below describes one TCR beta chain. TCRdb recomputed calls from the RT-PCR reads with MiXCR, one row per CDR3 protein. The table lists hundreds of thousands of distinct CDR3 sequences, 13% to 15% of them singletons. The CDR3 is 16 amino acids. The V gene end was trimmed by 4 bases and the J gene end by 0 bases; junction bases not matched to a gene: 6. This TCR was recovered from a female donor in good health, serving as a healthy control. The chain uses TRBV12-3 or TRBV12-4 and TRBJ2-1, with TRBD2 identical over 7 bases. The sample comprised memory CD4+ T cells from blood. The CDR3 loop is CASSWIGRGSYNEQFF. The CDR3 coding sequence is TGTGCCAGCAGTTGGATTGGGAGGGGCTCCTACAATGAGCAGTTCTTC.